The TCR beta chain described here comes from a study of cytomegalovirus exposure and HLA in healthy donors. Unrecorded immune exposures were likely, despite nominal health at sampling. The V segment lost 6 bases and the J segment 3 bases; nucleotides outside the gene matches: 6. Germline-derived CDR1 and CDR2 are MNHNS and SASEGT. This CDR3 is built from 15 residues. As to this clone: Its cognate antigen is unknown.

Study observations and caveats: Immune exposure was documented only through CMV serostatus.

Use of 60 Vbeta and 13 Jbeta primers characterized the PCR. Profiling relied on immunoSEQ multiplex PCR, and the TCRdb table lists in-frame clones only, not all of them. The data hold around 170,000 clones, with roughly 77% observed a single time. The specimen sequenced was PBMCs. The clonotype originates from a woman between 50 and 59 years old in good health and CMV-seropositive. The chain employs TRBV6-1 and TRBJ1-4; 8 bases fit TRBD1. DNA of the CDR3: TGTGCCAGCAGGGACAGGGTTAGGGCTAATGAAAAACTGTTTTTT. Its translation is CASRDRVRANEKLFF.